This T cell receptor (beta chain) was retrieved from a study of cytomegalovirus exposure and HLA in healthy donors (dated by TCRdb to the late 2010s). Study-wide context: An earlier analysis of approximately 640 of the donors reported 250 to 350 Gb of sequence data and 100 million to 130 million unique TCR beta sequences from about 179 million T cells. About 320 gigabases of sequencing data and tens of millions of unique TCR sequences were included in an early release covering 500 to 750 HLA-typed donors. Among the roughly 410 genotyped donors, about 83% belonged to the genetic ancestry cluster associated with self-reported Caucasian donors. The study was designed to test whether signatures of past pathogen exposure could be identified by cataloging public T cell receptors. The study used immunosequencing to profile the T cell repertoires of some 600 subjects and linked those repertoires to cytomegalovirus serostatus. Besides the first cohort of some 670 subjects, a separate validation cohort made up of over 95 different subjects was used. To predict cytomegalovirus infection status, the study brought together high-throughput TCR immunosequencing, statistical association of individual TCRs with disease status, and machine learning. A later analysis re-analyzed previously published TCR beta repertoires from about 730 donors and added high-resolution HLA genotyping to study TCR occurrence patterns. The later analysis used no new phenotypic data to find candidate immune exposures, relying instead on TCR beta sequences and their occurrence across donors. An earlier analysis of about 600 of the donors used high-throughput TCR beta sequencing to judge whether each TCR beta V gene segment behaved as functional or pseudogenic. Donor age, sex, ethnicity and CMV serostatus were compiled together with the repertoire data. Genome-wide SNP genotypes for about three fifths of the 666 donors were used in a later genetic analysis, which treated that subset as a discovery cohort. All discovery cohort repertoires had been generated on a single sequencing platform. HLA typing covered class I and class II loci at four-digit resolution. Typing coverage differed by locus: A, B, C, DRB1 and DQB1 were typed in roughly 620-640 donors, DQA1 in 500 to 550, DPA1 in 606, and DPB1 in 450 to 480. Roughly five DR-DQ haplotypes were handled as single units for association and clustering because linkage in the cohort was strong. On average, approximately 250,000 unique TCR beta nucleotide sequences were sequenced per donor among 398 genotyped donors of the cohort, with about 19% of those sequences being non-productive.

This clone was seen only a few times. Its antigen is still unknown. Per-base qualities were not stored, and no clone one base away is much larger. General study outcomes and caveats: Across donors, most TCR sequences were observed very rarely, whereas some public TCRs were present in many individuals. Because some donors lacked HLA typing at each locus, the association tests relied only on the typed subset. Correlated functional status among segregating V segments might reflect linkage disequilibrium, but an unknown experimental factor could not be ruled out. Cytomegalovirus status was reported to be diagnosed by the classifier with high specificity and sensitivity in both the original and validation cohorts. Several of the top co-occurrence clusters appeared to be linked to parvovirus B19, influenza, CMV and Epstein-Barr virus, according to a later analysis. An earlier analysis of some 560 of the donors showed that most TCR beta V segments appeared in productive rearrangements either about 87% or about 30% of the time, which broadly matched IMGT annotations. An association between a missense DCLRE1C variant and V-gene and J-gene trimming of TCR beta chains was found in a later genetic analysis and replicated in an independent cohort. Only TCR beta chains were sequenced in this cohort, and the absence of alpha or paired-chain data limited detectable features. Presence/absence analyses assumed roughly uniform sequencing depth across donors, an assumption that may not hold. Specific HLA alleles were associated with over 15,000 TCR beta sequences at a false discovery rate of 0.05 in a later analysis. The earlier analysis of approximately 590 of the donors excluded around 17 rarely observed V segments, including chromosome 9 orphons, because counts were too low. A further reported finding was that TCR beta sequences accurately predicted the HLA-A and HLA-B alleles for most subjects in the first cohort. The only immune exposure information available for the cohort was CMV serostatus. In a later analysis, the rate of TCR association differed among HLA loci, with DRB1 alleles having the most associated TCRs and HLA-C alleles having the fewest. The authors suggested that the approach could potentially be generalized to other disease states and immunological phenotypes. According to a later analysis, most CMV-associated TCR beta chains appeared to be HLA-restricted, and the HLA associations seemed to be driven largely by CMV exposure. Compared with the roughly 600-donor mean, donors in an Asian-associated ancestry cluster had fewer N-insertions in productive TCRs, according to a later genetic analysis. A cluster of highly shared sequence variants was judged likely to be a technical artifact of the sequencing pipeline. A few of the identified cytomegalovirus-associated TCR beta chains were confirmed in vitro to be specific for cytomegalovirus antigens. A total of 150 or so TCR beta chains were listed by the study as associated with cytomegalovirus. When HLA alleles, especially DR and DQ, strongly co-occurred, attributing TCR associations to individual alleles was difficult. A later analysis found that HLA-associated TCR beta chains were more clonally expanded and had lower generation probabilities than equally common non-associated chains.

The cohort comprised under 700 healthy bone marrow donors. All cohort members were sampled while nominally healthy, although unrecorded immune exposures were likely present. The donor was CMV seropositive and was included in the group of 289 seropositive cohort members. A peripheral blood sample was collected from each donor, and TCR beta sequencing was performed on peripheral blood mononuclear cells. The Qiagen DNeasy Blood Extraction Kit was used to extract genomic DNA from the blood cell samples. Receptor libraries were prepared by the immunoSEQ multiplex PCR assay. The multiplex PCR relied on a mix of 60 forward primers for TCR Vbeta segments and 13 reverse primers for TCR Jbeta segments. The CDR3 region of rearranged TCR beta genes was amplified from genomic DNA by a multiplex PCR assay. Amplified TCR beta libraries were sequenced as 87-base-pair reads on the Illumina HiSeq System. Turning to the authors' computational methods: Across the roughly 700 repertoires, a later analysis counted about 81 million unique TCR beta chains, roughly 11 million of which were shared by at least two donors. To remove PCR and sequencing errors, raw reads were error-corrected and collapsed into unique sequences using a nearest-neighbor algorithm that merged closely related sequences. V, D and J gene segments were assigned by aligning CDR3 sequences to IMGT reference sequences. For a sequence to be retained, at least a six-nucleotide match to both a V gene segment and a J gene segment was required. A rearrangement counted as productive if the CDR3 had no stop codons and remained in frame with V and J, and every other rearrangement counted as non-productive. CDR3 was defined by IMGT convention, running from the second conserved V-encoded cysteine to the conserved J-encoded phenylalanine. The earlier analysis of about 610 of the donors excluded any sequence lacking an unambiguous match to a single V gene segment. An earlier analysis of over 450 of the donors classified V segments as functional when productive rearrangements were above 56.7% and as segregating when the standard deviation between donors was above 5%. A statistical classification framework was built to diagnose cytomegalovirus status from the catalog of TCR beta chain sequences. V and J gene assignment, in a later analysis, came from comparing TCR nucleotide sequences with IMGT/GENE-DB human TR gene sequences. The TCRdist pipeline was used in a later analysis to assign CDR3 sequences and most-parsimonious VDJ recombination scenarios. In a later analysis, each TCR beta chain was defined by its CDR3 amino acid sequence together with its V-gene family, and reads without a unique V-gene family were excluded. As a way to deal with suspected cross-contamination and a sequencing artifact, a later analysis dropped hundreds of nucleotide sequences that were highly shared and had low generation probability. For each public chain, a later analysis derived a clonal expansion index from normalized ranks of inferred template counts within each repertoire. A later analysis computed generation probabilities with a VDJ recombination model fitted to out-of-frame rearrangements, and checked the results against IGoR. Hypergeometric tests were used in a later analysis to score TCR-TCR, TCR-HLA and TCR-CMV co-occurrence, with a repertoire-size bias correction applied to the TCR pairs. A later analysis estimated false discovery rates by permuting HLA or CMV assignments 20 times. In a later analysis, co-occurring TCRs were grouped with DBSCAN, and TCRdist sequence similarity was added when clustering was performed within HLA-allele-positive subsets. Repertoires with fewer than 30,000 or more than 120,000 public chains were left out of co-occurrence clustering, as were five repertoires with anomalous nucleotide sharing. Not all clones reach the TCRdb copy of this immuneACCESS table, which keeps in-frame sequences only. Checked studies attribute under half of the gap to unresolved V genes and leave the rest unexplained. That table supplies the V and J calls and clone size; D and trimming were determined from the DNA. For this sample there are approximately 170,000 clones; approximately 67% appear just once. The top ten clonotypes cover 4.5% of the sample.

This sequence originates from a woman aged 18-29 years in good health and CMV-seropositive. Sequencing was done on a sample of PBMCs.

The nucleotides are TGCGCCAGCAGCCCGCCTAAGGCGGGACGAATTCACAATGAGCAGTTCTTC. Translated, this gives CASSPPKAGRIHNEQFF. Recombination joined TRBV5-1 with TRBJ2-1; the best D guess is TRBD2, with 6 bases matching. V and J are truncated by 4 bases and 5 bases respectively, leaving an intervening sequence of 22 bases. CDR1 SGHRS and CDR2 YFSETQ are derived from the germline V gene. CDR3 length: 17 amino acids, cysteine to phenylalanine. Just CDR3 DNA is preserved here, 51 bases in frame from base 1.